These 24 T cell receptor beta chains came from one sample sequenced in a study of Graves' ophthalmopathy and Graves' hyperthyroidism. Amplifying from RNA transcripts, the study obtained TCR beta CDR3 regions. The authors performed first-round RT-PCR with HTBI primers and then a second-round multiplex PCR. A single record per CDR3 protein comes from TCRdb applying MiXCR to the multiplex PCR reads. The sample has 240,000 or so distinct CDR3 sequences, roughly 50% seen once. Sequencing was done on a sample of peripheral blood. The receptors derive from an adult man with Graves' ophthalmopathy.

A single count supports this clonotype. The chain carries TRBV2 and TRBJ1-5; no clear D gene. V gave up 3 bases and J gave up 6 bases, with 9 bases separating them. CDR1 is SNHLY and CDR2 is FYNNEI in the germline V gene. This CDR3 is built from 13 residues. CDR3 coding DNA: TGTGCCAGCAGTGAGGTGGCGGGTCAGCCCCAGCATTTT. Translating it yields CASSEVAGQPQHF.

This clonotype was counted between two and nine times. The chain joins TRBV5-8 to TRBJ2-5; 8 nucleotides match TRBD1. The CDR3 length is 13 residues. The germline gives CDR1 SGHTS, CDR2 YDEGEE. The junction had 3 bases not matched to a gene; V was cut back by 3 bases and J by 5 bases. The CDR3 DNA reads as TGTGCCAGCAGCTCGGGACAGGTGGAGACCCAGTACTTC. Translation gives CASSSGQVETQYF.

On this clonotype itself: A junction end diverges from the germline sequence, so it may reflect a read error. The V and J genes are TRBV7-7 and TRBJ2-2; D gene ambiguous. The tail of the sequence fits TRBJ2-3 better, so the J call may be wrong. CDR1 SSHAT and CDR2 FNYEAQ come from the germline V gene (reference sequence). The CDR3 consists of 13 residues. This CDR3 is CASSLAESDTQYF. The CDR3 DNA reads as TGTGCTAGCAGCTTAGCCGAATCCGATACGCAGTATTTT.

This chain joins TRBV3-1 and TRBJ2-5; D not certain. Germline lookup yields CDR1 LGHDT and CDR2 YNNKEL (reference sequence). The CDR3 is 12 amino acids. With 6 bases removed from V and 3 bases from J, the gap between germline ends came to 8 bases. This chain's CDR3 is CASSPQEETQYF. CDR3 sequence (DNA): TGTGCCAGCAGTCCGCAGGAAGAGACCCAGTACTTC.

This chain uses TRBV12-3 or TRBV12-4 with TRBJ1-3; D is unclear. This CDR3 spans 14 amino acids. Trimming took off 6 bases at V and 3 bases at J, with 12 bases between the two ends. The DNA of the CDR3 is TGTGCCAGCAGCCGATTGACGGATGGAAACACCATATATTTT. Protein product: CASSRLTDGNTIYF.

This chain uses TRBV7-9 with TRBJ1-6; possible D gene TRBD1, 6 bases. CDR3 length equals 16 residues. The V gene's germline CDR1 is SEHNR and CDR2 FQNEAQ (reference sequence). The germline V and J ends were trimmed by 5 bases and 8 bases, with 19 bases remaining between them. CDR3: CASSGLGGGADSPLHF. CDR3 nucleotides: TGTGCCAGCAGCGGGTTGGGGGGGGGCGCGGATTCACCCCTCCACTTT.

The chain has TRBV4-2 and TRBJ2-7, with D tentatively TRBD1 (6 bases). Deletions cut 0 bases from V and 1 base from J, with 13 bases between. The CDR3 runs 16 residues. CDR1 and CDR2 (germline): LGHNA, YNFKEQ. The CDR3 region has the DNA TGTGCCAGCAGCCAAGATCTACAGGGCCTATCCTACGAGCAGTACTTC. Protein: CASSQDLQGLSYEQYF.

V and J are TRBV9 and TRBJ1-6, with D unclear. The CDR3 has 17 amino acids. Germline CDR1 and CDR2: SGDLS and YYNGEE. Trimming took 4 bases from V and 0 from J, leaving 14 bases between them. The CDR3 loop is CASSWEEASSYNSPLHF. CDR3 DNA sequence: TGTGCCAGCAGCTGGGAAGAAGCTAGCTCCTATAATTCACCCCTCCACTTT.

The genes are TRBV12-3 or TRBV12-4 and TRBJ1-2; D unresolved. The CDR3 consists of 12 residues. V lost 9 bases, J lost 8 bases, and 16 bases lay in between. Written as DNA, the CDR3 is TGTGCCAGTCGCGGGTCTCTAGGAGGCTACACCTTC. Its protein product is CASRGSLGGYTF.

This clonotype was counted only a few times. The CDR3 reads CATSSLGQGANTGELFF. The CDR3 bases are TGTGCCACCAGCTCCCTTGGACAGGGCGCGAACACCGGGGAGCTGTTTTTT. This chain joins TRBV15 and TRBJ2-2; 8 bases align to TRBD1. Trimming at V came to 5 bases and at J to 0 bases, leaving 8 bases not matched to a gene. CDR1 is LNHNV and CDR2 is YYDKDF in the germline V gene (reference sequence). The CDR3 runs to 17 residues.

This clonotype was observed a handful of times. The rearrangement links TRBV9 to TRBJ2-7, with D maybe TRBD1 (6 bases). Per germline, CDR1 SGDLS and CDR2 YYNGEE. The CDR3 spans 14 residues. Between the trimmed V and J ends, which lost 6 bases and 6 bases, there was a span of 19 bases. The CDR3 loop is CASTSSTGSGEQYF. CDR3 coding DNA: TGTGCCAGCACCTCTTCTACAGGGAGCGGCGAGCAGTACTTC.

This clonotype has at least ten counts. The chain carries TRBV19 and TRBJ2-7, with D possibly matching TRBD1 (5 bases). CDR1 LNHDA and CDR2 SQIVND come from the germline V gene (reference sequence). The CDR3 consists of 15 residues. V lost 4 bases and J 0 bases, leaving 13 bases between the germline ends. The CDR3 sequence is CASSTTGSSSYEQYF. DNA of the CDR3: TGTGCCAGTAGTACTACAGGATCGAGCTCCTACGAGCAGTACTTC.

The rearrangement joins TRBV7-9 to TRBJ1-2; 9 bases map to TRBD1. This CDR3 region has 13 residues. Per the germline V gene, CDR1 is SEHNR and CDR2 is FQNEAQ (reference sequence). With 5 bases clipped from V and 9 bases from J, the junction kept 7 bases outside the gene matches. CDR3 sequence (DNA): TGTGCCAGCAGCAAGGGACAGGGCGACCGCTACACCTTC. It yields the protein CASSKGQGDRYTF.

The genes are TRBV27 and TRBJ1-6; no firm D call. The CDR3 loop spans 15 amino acids. V lost 2 bases and J 5 bases, leaving 10 bases between the germline ends. CDR1 MNHEY and CDR2 SMNVEV come from the germline V gene (reference sequence). The CDR3 reads CASSLRRQDNSPLHF. In nucleotides, the CDR3 is TGTGCCAGCAGTTTAAGACGGCAGGATAATTCACCCCTCCACTTT.

The gene calls are TRBV20-1 and TRBJ1-1, with a possible D match to TRBD1 (5 bases). Germline lookup yields CDR1 DFQATT and CDR2 SNEGSKA (reference sequence). CDR3 length equals 15 residues. V was cut by 0 bases and J by 4 bases, with 15 bases left in between. The CDR3: CSARDLREGSTEAFF. The CDR3 nucleotides read TGCAGTGCTAGAGACCTACGAGAGGGGAGCACTGAAGCTTTCTTT.

The V and J genes are TRBV20-1 and TRBJ2-5; TRBD1 aligns across 9 bases. V gave up 6 bases and J gave up 5 bases; unmatched junction bases: 10. The CDR3 covers 14 residues. Germline-derived CDR1 and CDR2 are DFQATT and SNEGSKA (reference sequence). CDR3 nucleotides: TGCAGTGCCAGGACAGGGGAGGTGAGGGAGACCCAGTACTTC. It specifies CSARTGEVRETQYF.

This clonotype was detected a few times. The DNA of the CDR3 is TGTGCCAGCAGCTTAGATGCCAGGGAGCAGTACTTC. Translated: CASSLDAREQYF. The chain recombines TRBV7-2 with TRBJ2-7; D ambiguous. CDR1 is SGHTA, CDR2 FQGNSA, per germline. Trimming removed 1 base at V and 7 bases at J, with 8 bases between. CDR3 length: 12 amino acids.

This chain links TRBV29-1 with TRBJ1-5, with 7 bases matching TRBD1. With V trimmed by 6 bases and J by 0 bases, 5 bases remained unmatched. CDR3 size: 14 residues. Germline loops: CDR1 SQVTM, CDR2 ANQGSEA. The CDR3 DNA reads as TGCAGCGTAACCCAGGGGGATAGCAATCAGCCCCAGCATTTT. Its translation is CSVTQGDSNQPQHF.

This clonotype was found a few times. This rearrangement joins TRBV7-3 to TRBJ2-2; TRBD1 is a possible D gene (5 bases). CDR1 and CDR2 (germline): SGHTA, FQGTGA. Between the trimmed V and J ends, which lost 1 base and 7 bases, there was a span of 10 bases. This CDR3 is 14 amino acids long. CDR3: CASSLSRVGGELFF. The CDR3 DNA follows: TGTGCCAGCAGCTTAAGCAGGGTGGGCGGGGAGCTGTTTTTT.

This chain links TRBV20-1 with TRBJ1-2; 9 bases are shared with TRBD1. CDR1 and CDR2 (germline): DFQATT, SNEGSKA (reference sequence). V lost 7 bases, J lost 7 bases, and 4 bases stayed unmatched. This CDR3 is built from 11 residues. Here the CDR3 reads CSDRGLGGYTF. CDR3 nucleotide sequence: TGCAGTGACAGGGGGCTCGGTGGCTACACCTTC.

This chain links TRBV7-2 with TRBJ2-2, with D tentatively TRBD2 (5 bases). V lost 8 bases and J lost 13, with 8 bases in between. The length of the CDR3 is 9 residues. The V gene's germline CDR1 is SGHTA and CDR2 FQGNSA. The DNA for the CDR3 is TGTGCCAGCCGGAGGACGCTGTTTTTT. Its translation is CASRRTLFF.

With regard to this clonotype: A much larger clone is a single base away; this may be a read error. The chain uses TRBV2 and TRBJ2-7, with D possibly being TRBD1 or TRBD2 (7 bases each). Trimming left V 4 bases short and J 3 bases short, with 16 bases between. The CDR3 runs to 15 residues. Per germline, CDR1 SNHLY and CDR2 FYNNEI. Here the CDR3 reads CASSGRQGGLYEQYF. In DNA, the CDR3 is TGTGCCAGCAGTGGCAGACAGGGAGGGCTCTACGAGCAGTACTTC.

This sequence joins TRBV7-3 and TRBJ1-5; D might be TRBD1 (5 bases). This CDR3 has 18 amino acids. The V and J ends lost 4 bases and 2 bases respectively, with 21 bases between them. Germline values: CDR1 SGHTA, CDR2 FQGTGA. Here the CDR3 DNA reads TGTGCCAGCAGCTCGCGACTAGCGGGGGGAGTAGGCAATCAGCCCCAGCATTTT. It translates to CASSSRLAGGVGNQPQHF.

The V and J genes are TRBV9 and TRBJ1-2, with unresolved D. Germline CDR1 and CDR2: SGDLS and YYNGEE. The V gene lost 1 base and the J gene lost 1 base, with 5 bases spanning the gap. CDR3 length: 13 residues. CDR3 nucleotides: TGTGCCAGCAGCGTAACACTTAACTATGGCTACACCTTC. Translated, it gives CASSVTLNYGYTF.